The source of this T cell receptor (beta chain) is a study of blood T cell repertoires in COVID-19. Whole-study context: Both acute and convalescent COVID-19 samples were obtained from the United States, Italy and Spain.

The sample holds a few counts of this clone. The CDR3 loop spans 12 amino acids. The V end was cut by 3 bases, the J end by 5 bases, with 7 bases between. Authors' methods: Cell counts per sample came from amplifying reference gene primers. The table came from immunoSEQ multiplex PCR; TCRdb's copy has only in-frame clones and leaves some out. V, J and clone size are taken as reported in that table, and D and trimming were inferred from the DNA itself. The table has some 100,000 clones, 75% to 90% seen once. The sample comprised peripheral blood. The TCR sequence derives from a human donor with acute or convalescent COVID-19. The donor label of this sample is uncertain. The chain has TRBV12-3 or TRBV12-4 and TRBJ1-1; the D is unclear. CDR3 residues: CASSFGRTEAFF. In DNA, the CDR3 is TGTGCCAGCAGTTTCGGCAGGACTGAAGCTTTCTTT.